The 26 T cell receptor beta chains presented below share a single source sample, sequenced in a study of OX40 agonist ivuxolimab in advanced cancers. TCRdb's copy holds only in-frame clones and misses some; the assay was immunoSEQ multiplex PCR. The sample consists of 40,000 or so clones, over 65% of them appearing once. Specimen: CD4+ or CD8+ T cells sorted from blood, collected in a trial of the OX40 agonist ivuxolimab. Receptors originate from an adult with an advanced solid tumor such as melanoma, head and neck, liver or kidney cancer.

The V call is TRBV29-1, the J call TRBJ2-7, with TRBD2 identical over 7 bases. Germline lookup yields CDR1 SQVTM and CDR2 ANQGSEA. The CDR3 length is 14 residues. With V trimmed by 2 bases and J by 2 bases, 6 bases remained unmatched. The CDR3 nucleotides read TGCAGCGTTGAACTCGCGGGAGTGGCCTACGAGCAGTACTTC. It codes for CSVELAGVAYEQYF.

The chain couples TRBV7-3 to TRBJ2-3; 7 bases match TRBD1. The germline CDR1 and CDR2 sequences are SGHTA and FQGTGA. This CDR3 is built from 18 residues. V was clipped by 6 bases and J by 2 bases; unmatched bases: 17. CDR3 sequence reads: CASSPTLLDRADTDTQYF. The DNA of the CDR3 is TGTGCCAGCAGTCCCACCCTACTAGACAGGGCTGACACAGATACGCAGTATTTT. Supplemented by reference TRBV7-3 and TRBJ2-3, the full variable domain reads GAGVSQTPSNKVTEKGKYVELRCDPISGHTALYWYRQSLGQGPEFLIYFQGTGAADDSGLPNDRFFAVRPEGSVSTLKIQRTERGDSAVYLCASSPTLLDRADTDTQYFGPGTRLTVL.

The chain has TRBV6-6 and TRBJ1-2; D not certain. This CDR3 has 13 amino acids. Between the trimmed V and J ends, which lost 5 bases and 3 bases, there was a span of 10 bases. Germline lookup yields CDR1 MNHNY and CDR2 SVGAGI (reference sequence). The CDR3 DNA follows: TGTGCCAGCAGTCGCGCAGCCTACTATGGCTACACCTTC. This encodes CASSRAAYYGYTF.

This clone was recorded a few times. V usage is TRBV28 and J usage is TRBJ2-7; D call uncertain. CDR3 length equals 13 residues. V lost 8 bases and J lost 2, with 13 bases in between. Germline CDR1 and CDR2: MDHEN and SYDVKM. CDR3 region: CASALGWAYEQYF. Written as DNA, the CDR3 is TGTGCCAGCGCTTTGGGATGGGCCTACGAGCAGTACTTC.

This clone was observed once. This chain uses TRBV10-1 with TRBJ2-1; TRBD2 aligns across 8 bases. The germline CDR1 and CDR2 sequences are WNHNN and SYGVQD (reference sequence). The V and J ends lost 2 bases and 2 bases, in that order; junction bases with no gene match: 2. CDR3 length equals 15 residues. The CDR3 DNA sequence: TGCGCCAGCAGTGAGGCTAGCGGGCCCTACAATGAGCAGTTCTTC. Encoded protein: CASSEASGPYNEQFF.

This chain joins TRBV5-5 and TRBJ1-2, with D hard to call. The CDR3 length is 12 residues. Trimming pared 3 bases from V and 6 bases from J, leaving 9 bases between. The germline CDR1 and CDR2 sequences are SGHKS and YYEKEE (reference sequence). The CDR3 loop reads CASSSGLDGYTF. CDR3 coding DNA: TGTGCCAGCAGCTCGGGCTTAGATGGCTACACCTTC. The full variable domain, its missing parts supplied by reference TRBV5-5 and TRBJ1-2, is DAGVTQSPTHLIKTRGQQVTLRCSPISGHKSVSWYQQVLGQGPQFIFQYYEKEERGRGNFPDRFSARQFPNYSSELNVNALLLGDSALYLCASSSGLDGYTFGSGTRLTVV.

This chain uses TRBV5-1 with TRBJ2-3; possible D gene TRBD1, 6 bases. Trimming removed 0 bases from V and 0 bases from J, with 14 bases in between. This CDR3 contains 17 residues. The germline gives CDR1 SGHRS, CDR2 YFSETQ. CDR3 sequence reads: CASSLVGANPSTDTQYF. The CDR3 DNA sequence: TGCGCCAGCAGCTTGGTGGGGGCCAACCCTAGCACAGATACGCAGTATTTT.

The CDR3 region is CASSLAGAGYTF. DNA for the CDR3: TGTGCCAGCAGTTTAGCGGGGGCCGGCTACACCTTC. The chain recombines TRBV27 with TRBJ1-2; D perhaps matches TRBD1 (6 bases). The germline V gene encodes CDR1 MNHEY and CDR2 SMNVEV (reference sequence). V dropped 2 bases and J dropped 8 bases, with 9 bases sitting between them. The CDR3 loop spans 12 amino acids.

The CDR3 is CASSADGDALDGGEQYF. The CDR3 DNA reads as TGTGCCAGCAGCGCCGACGGGGACGCTCTAGACGGGGGCGAGCAGTACTTC. The rearrangement uses TRBV28 and TRBJ2-7, with TRBD2 as a possible D gene (6 bases). CDR3 length: 17 residues. Germline V gene sequence: CDR1 MDHEN, CDR2 SYDVKM. Trimming left V 6 bases short and J 6 bases short, with 27 bases between.

The gene calls are TRBV28 and TRBJ1-1; D is unresolved. Germline CDR1 reads MDHEN; CDR2 reads SYDVKM. The V gene lost 3 bases and the J gene lost 4 bases, with 9 bases spanning the gap. CDR3 length: 13 amino acids. The CDR3, as DNA: TGTGCCAGCAGTTTTTTGGTAGGCACTGAAGCTTTCTTT. Residues: CASSFLVGTEAFF.

The V gene is TRBV5-1, the J gene TRBJ2-2; 8 nucleotides match TRBD1. J lost 8 bases, V lost 0 bases, and 3 bases had no gene match. The CDR3 consists of 14 residues. Germline V gene data show CDR1 as SGHRS and CDR2 as YFSETQ. CDR3 in amino acids: CASSLGQGRGELFF. The CDR3 nucleotides read TGCGCCAGCAGCTTGGGACAGGGGCGTGGGGAGCTGTTTTTT. The entire variable domain, with the rest obtained from reference TRBV5-1 and TRBJ2-2, is as follows: KAGVTQTPRYLIKTRGQQVTLSCSPISGHRSVSWYQQTPGQGLQFLFEYFSETQRNKGNFPGRFSGRQFSNSRSEMNVSTLELGDSALYLCASSLGQGRGELFFGEGSRLTVL.

V and J are TRBV6-6 and TRBJ1-2; TRBD1 might be the D (5 bases). The ends were cut back, 7 bases at V and 6 bases at J, with 12 bases in the middle. The CDR3 runs to 12 residues. Germline CDR1 is MNHNY and CDR2 is SVGAGI (reference sequence). CDR3 in DNA: TGTGCCAGCACCTCACAGGTGGATGGCTACACCTTC. Its protein product is CASTSQVDGYTF.

The chain links TRBV9 to TRBJ2-1; D is possibly TRBD1 or TRBD2 (5 bases each). The CDR3 length is 13 residues. Looked up from germline, CDR1 is SGDLS and CDR2 is YYNGEE. Trimming took off 3 bases at V and 9 bases at J, with 13 bases between the two ends. Written as DNA, the CDR3 is TGTGCCAGCAGCGACTTTGGGGCGGGTGAGCAGTTCTTC. Amino acid sequence: CASSDFGAGEQFF. Supplemented by reference TRBV9 and TRBJ2-1, the full variable domain reads DSGVTQTPKHLITATGQRVTLRCSPRSGDLSVYWYQQSLDQGLQFLIQYYNGEERAKGNILERFSAQQFPDLHSELNLSSLELGDSALYFCASSDFGAGEQFFGPGTRLTVL.

The chain has TRBV16 and TRBJ2-1; no definite D call. Trimming left V 3 bases short and J 6 bases short, with 9 bases between. CDR3 size: 13 residues. Germline CDR1 is KGHSY and CDR2 is FQNENV. In DNA form, the CDR3 reads TGTGCCAGCAGCCATGGGTCTACCAATGAGCAGTTCTTC. Its translation is CASSHGSTNEQFF.

This clone was counted a few times. CDR3 sequence: CASSLGGQVEGYTF. The CDR3 nucleotides read TGTGCCAGCAGCTTGGGTGGACAGGTGGAGGGCTACACCTTC. J is TRBJ1-2 and V is TRBV5-4, with 7 bases that match TRBD1. Germline V lookup: CDR1 SGHNT, CDR2 YYREEE (reference sequence). The CDR3 loop spans 14 amino acids. Trimming removed 0 bases from V and 8 bases from J; junction bases left unmatched: 7.

The V gene is TRBV7-9, the J gene TRBJ2-3, with D tentatively TRBD2 (5 bases). Germline V lookup: CDR1 SEHNR, CDR2 FQNEAQ (reference sequence). Trimming took off 7 bases at V and 2 bases at J, with 22 bases between the two ends. The CDR3 is 17 residues long. CDR3 region: CASTPGLGGDYTDTQYF. CDR3 coding DNA: TGTGCCAGCACCCCAGGACTTGGCGGAGATTACACAGATACGCAGTATTTT.

The V and J genes are TRBV18 and TRBJ1-3; D uncertain. Trimming removed 0 bases at V and 2 bases at J, with 5 bases between. CDR3 length: 14 residues. From germline, CDR1 is KGHSH and CDR2 LQKENI. In DNA, the CDR3 is TGTGCCAGCTCACCACCTTTGACTGGAAACACCATATATTTT. This codes for CASSPPLTGNTIYF. Supplemented by reference TRBV18 and TRBJ1-3, the full variable domain reads NAGVMQNPRHLVRRRGQEARLRCSPMKGHSHVYWYRQLPEEGLKFMVYLQKENIIDESGMPKERFSAEFPKEGPSILRIQQVVRGDSAAYFCASSPPLTGNTIYFGEGSWLTVV.

V is TRBV19 and J is TRBJ2-7, with a weak D call TRBD1 (5 bases). Germline CDR1 reads LNHDA; CDR2 reads SQIVND (reference sequence). The V gene lost 1 base and the J gene lost 2 bases, with 9 bases spanning the gap. This CDR3 spans 14 amino acids. CDR3 in amino acids: CASSIGDRTYEQYF. The CDR3 DNA reads as TGTGCCAGTAGTATAGGCGACAGAACCTACGAGCAGTACTTC.

The chain couples TRBV2 to TRBJ2-1; D is ambiguous. The CDR3 is 15 residues long. CDR1 SNHLY and CDR2 FYNNEI come from the germline V gene. The V and J ends lost 0 bases and 6 bases respectively, with 12 bases between them. The CDR3: CASSEAGFGLNEQFF. The DNA for the CDR3 is TGTGCCAGCAGTGAAGCAGGGTTCGGCCTCAATGAGCAGTTCTTC.

This rearrangement joins TRBV4-3 to TRBJ2-1; TRBD1 matches 8 bases. Germline CDR1 and CDR2: LGHNA and YSLEER. V trimming: 4 bases; J trimming: 8 bases; junction bases outside the gene matches: 4. This CDR3 is built from 13 residues. CDR3 residues: CASSPPGGDEQFF. As DNA, the CDR3 is TGCGCCAGCAGCCCCCCAGGGGGCGATGAGCAGTTCTTC.

This rearrangement joins TRBV4-3 to TRBJ2-2, with 7 bases fitting TRBD2. The V and J ends lost 4 bases and 5 bases, in that order; junction bases with no gene match: 7. The CDR3 length is 15 residues. Looked up from germline, CDR1 is LGHNA and CDR2 is YSLEER. Here the CDR3 DNA reads TGCGCCAGCAGCCGCAGCGGGGCTGGGACCGGGGAGCTGTTTTTT. Translated: CASSRSGAGTGELFF.

V gene TRBV7-6 combines with J gene TRBJ1-1, with D maybe TRBD1 (6 bases). This CDR3 spans 14 amino acids. Germline lookup yields CDR1 SGHVS and CDR2 FNYEAQ. V dropped 1 base and J dropped 4 bases, with 10 bases sitting between them. The DNA for the CDR3 is TGTGCCAGCAGCTTAGAGGGCAGGGGCACTGAAGCTTTCTTT. Protein: CASSLEGRGTEAFF.

This clone occurred once. The gene calls are TRBV6-5 and TRBJ2-1; 10 nucleotides align to TRBD2. CDR1 is MNHEY, CDR2 SVGAGI, per germline. J was trimmed by 8 bases and V by 6 bases; bases with no gene match: 4. The CDR3 is 13 residues long. Here the CDR3 DNA reads TGTGCCAGCAGAACGGGACTAGCGTATGAGCAGTTCTTC. Translated, it gives CASRTGLAYEQFF.

The rearrangement joins TRBV6-5 to TRBJ2-7, with a possible D match to TRBD2 (6 bases). Trimming removed 4 bases from V and 2 bases from J, with 12 bases in between. Germline lookup yields CDR1 MNHEY and CDR2 SVGAGI. The CDR3 has 14 amino acids. The CDR3 loop reads CASSSLAIPYEQYF. In DNA form, the CDR3 reads TGTGCCAGCAGTTCCCTAGCGATCCCCTACGAGCAGTACTTC.

The chain uses TRBV13 and TRBJ1-4; 7 bases match TRBD1. V lost 5 bases, J lost 3 bases, and 3 bases stayed unmatched. The CDR3 has 14 residues. CDR1 and CDR2 from the germline V gene are PRHDT and FYEKMQ (reference sequence). CDR3 sequence (DNA): TGTGCCAGCAGCCAGGGGGTATCTAATGAAAAACTGTTTTTT. Its translation is CASSQGVSNEKLFF. The entire variable domain, with the rest obtained from reference TRBV13 and TRBJ1-4, is as follows: AAGVIQSPRHLIKEKRETATLKCYPIPRHDTVYWYQQGPGQDPQFLISFYEKMQSDKGSIPDRFSAQQFSDYHSELNMSSLELGDSALYFCASSQGVSNEKLFFGSGTQLSVL.

This chain connects TRBV9 to TRBJ1-1; TRBD1 matches at 10 bases. V shed 4 bases, J shed 1 base, and the junction held 4 bases outside the gene matches. This CDR3 has 15 amino acids. Germline V lookup: CDR1 SGDLS, CDR2 YYNGEE. CDR3 residues: CASSPWTGGNTEAFF. Written as DNA, the CDR3 is TGTGCCAGCAGCCCCTGGACAGGGGGGAACACTGAAGCTTTCTTT.